These 10 T cell receptor beta chains were all obtained from the same sample, sequenced in a study of cytomegalovirus exposure and HLA in healthy donors. A multiplex PCR was run with 60 Vbeta primers and 13 Jbeta primers. Assay: immunoSEQ multiplex PCR; the TCRdb copy retains only in-frame clones and omits some. The sample gives about 300,000 clones, 86% of which show up once; 3.5% to 4% is in the top ten. Sequenced input: PBMCs. The source is a man aged 40-49 years in good health and CMV-seropositive.

The CDR3: CASSPDREREQYF. In DNA form, the CDR3 reads TGTGCCAGTAGTCCCGACAGGGAGCGCGAGCAGTACTTC. The rearrangement links TRBV19 to TRBJ2-7; 7 bases align to TRBD1. CDR1 and CDR2 (germline): LNHDA, SQIVND (reference sequence). J gave up 6 bases and V 5 bases, and 7 bases lay outside the gene matches. The CDR3 is 13 amino acids.

This clone was found once. CDR3 loop: CASRRTSGSSTDTQYF. The CDR3 coding sequence is TGTGCCAGTAGGAGGACTAGCGGGAGTAGCACAGATACGCAGTATTTT. This sequence joins TRBV19 and TRBJ2-3, with 13 bases that match TRBD2. With 6 bases clipped from V and 0 bases from J, the junction kept 3 bases outside the gene matches. The CDR3 runs 16 residues. Looked up from germline, CDR1 is LNHDA and CDR2 is SQIVND (reference sequence).

The chain employs TRBV2 and TRBJ1-5; D is ambiguous. Trimming took 8 bases from V and 4 from J, leaving 12 bases between them. The germline gives CDR1 SNHLY, CDR2 FYNNEI. This CDR3 comprises 13 residues. The CDR3, as DNA: TGTGCCAGCCTTGGGTCACTAAATCAGCCCCAGCATTTT. Encoded protein: CASLGSLNQPQHF.

The rearrangement uses TRBV9 and TRBJ2-6; 9 bases map to TRBD2. This CDR3 comprises 17 residues. Germline loops: CDR1 SGDLS, CDR2 YYNGEE. V was clipped by 0 bases and J by 0 bases; unmatched bases: 1. The CDR3 region is CASSVEAGGSGANVLTF. CDR3 coding DNA: TGTGCCAGCAGCGTAGAAGCGGGAGGCTCTGGGGCCAACGTCCTGACTTTC.

J is TRBJ2-7 and V is TRBV5-1; 10 bases are shared with TRBD1. V dropped 1 base and J dropped 4; count of bases not matched to a gene: 5. CDR1 SGHRS and CDR2 YFSETQ come from the germline V gene. The CDR3 consists of 15 residues. This CDR3 is CASSLSGTGVYEQYF. CDR3 coding DNA: TGCGCCAGCAGCTTGAGCGGGACAGGGGTGTACGAGCAGTACTTC.

The chain employs TRBV4-2 and TRBJ2-1; 14 bases match TRBD2. Germline V gene data show CDR1 as LGHNA and CDR2 as YNFKEQ. CDR3 length: 16 amino acids. V lost 0 bases, J lost 7 bases, and 2 bases stayed unmatched. Here the CDR3 reads CASSQDGTSGGNEQFF. CDR3 nucleotide sequence: TGTGCCAGCAGCCAAGATGGGACTAGCGGGGGTAATGAGCAGTTCTTC.

The chain combines TRBV4-1 with TRBJ2-2; TRBD1 is a possible D gene (6 bases). The CDR3 spans 17 residues. Trimming left V 4 bases short and J 2 bases short, with 17 bases between. Germline loops: CDR1 MGHRA, CDR2 YSYEKL. The CDR3 DNA follows: TGCGCCAGCAGCCGACTCTCGGGGACACTTAACACCGGGGAGCTGTTTTTT. The encoded protein is CASSRLSGTLNTGELFF.

This sequence joins TRBV7-3 and TRBJ1-1, with D possibly being TRBD1 (5 bases). The V end was cut by 1 base, the J end by 1 base, with 10 bases between. The CDR3 has 15 residues. CDR1 is SGHTA and CDR2 is FQGTGA in the germline V gene. The CDR3 region has the DNA TGTGCCAGCAGCTTAAATGCGGGACCGAACACTGAAGCTTTCTTT. Its translation: CASSLNAGPNTEAFF.

V and J are TRBV11-2 and TRBJ1-5, with D possibly matching TRBD1 (5 bases). V gave up 3 bases and J gave up 0 bases, with 6 bases separating them. This CDR3 contains 14 residues. CDR1 is SGHAT and CDR2 is FQNNGV in the germline V gene. In nucleotides, the CDR3 is TGTGCCAGCAGCTTGACAGCTAGCAATCAGCCCCAGCATTTT. It yields the protein CASSLTASNQPQHF.

There are a few counts of this clone. The sample contains more than one DNA sequence encoding this CDR3. This chain connects TRBV5-1 to TRBJ2-7, with D uncertain. The germline CDR1 and CDR2 sequences are SGHRS and YFSETQ. V lost 4 bases, J lost 3 bases, and 8 bases lay in between. There are 12 residues in the CDR3. The CDR3 protein is CASSPYGYEQYF. CDR3 nucleotides: TGCGCCAGCAGCCCCTACGGCTACGAGCAGTACTTC.